A single sample gave rise to the 13 T cell receptor beta chains below, sequenced in a study of cytomegalovirus exposure and HLA in healthy donors. The PCR used 60 Vbeta and 13 Jbeta primers. Using immunoSEQ multiplex PCR, the repertoire was profiled, and TCRdb retains in-frame clones only, with some absent. The table has under 200,000 clones, around 86% seen once; the top ten hold around 2%. Sequencing was carried out using PBMCs. These receptors all stem from a human donor in good health.

This clone has a single count. V is TRBV5-1 and J is TRBJ1-3; D remains ambiguous. Trimming shortened V by 4 bases and J by 2 bases, and 10 bases separated the two germline ends. The germline CDR1 and CDR2 sequences are SGHRS and YFSETQ. The CDR3 has 14 amino acids. The CDR3 loop reads CASSPSGTGNTIYF. CDR3 in DNA: TGCGCCAGCAGCCCCTCAGGTACTGGAAACACCATATATTTT.

The rearrangement joins TRBV19 to TRBJ1-1, with D maybe TRBD1 (6 bases). Germline V gene data show CDR1 as LNHDA and CDR2 as SQIVND (reference sequence). This CDR3 is built from 13 residues. V lost 7 bases to trimming and J lost 11 bases, with 20 bases between them. The CDR3 reads CASTRGGSRSAFF. CDR3 DNA: TGTGCCAGTACCCGGGGGGGCAGCCGAAGCGCTTTCTTT.

This clone was seen only a few times. This sample includes further DNA sequences coding for the same CDR3. The chain uses TRBV5-1 and TRBJ2-1, with TRBD2 as a possible D gene (5 bases). The CDR3 extends over 13 amino acids. Germline assignment: CDR1 SGHRS and CDR2 YFSETQ. Trimming removed 3 bases at V and 3 bases at J, with 7 bases between. The CDR3 DNA follows: TGCGCCAGCAGCTACCGGGGCTACAATGAGCAGTTCTTC. Its protein is CASSYRGYNEQFF.

The chain combines TRBV27 with TRBJ1-4; TRBD1 aligns across 10 bases. The germline gives CDR1 MNHEY, CDR2 SMNVEV (reference sequence). This CDR3 is built from 14 residues. V trimming: 6 bases; J trimming: 8 bases; junction bases outside the gene matches: 6. The CDR3: CASRRQGAGEKLFF. The CDR3, as DNA: TGTGCCAGCAGACGACAGGGGGCGGGAGAAAAACTGTTTTTT.

Details on this clone: A junction boundary mismatches the germline segment, possibly from a read error. The chain uses TRBV7-7 and TRBJ1-1; D gene ambiguous. The germline V gene encodes CDR1 SSHAT and CDR2 FNYEAQ (reference sequence). The CDR3 spans 13 residues. CDR3 coding DNA: TGTGCTAGCAGCTTATCAGGGAACACTGAAGCTTTCTTT. Translation gives CASSLSGNTEAFF.

The rearrangement joins TRBV4-1 to TRBJ2-7, with 7 bases aligning to TRBD2. Germline V gene sequence: CDR1 MGHRA, CDR2 YSYEKL. V lost 0 bases to trimming and J lost 4 bases; unmatched junction nucleotides: 6. The CDR3 spans 15 residues. The CDR3 DNA reads TGCGCCAGCAGCCAAGATCAAGCGGGGTATTACGAGCAGTACTTC. Protein: CASSQDQAGYYEQYF.

This clone was observed once. V gene TRBV9 combines with J gene TRBJ1-2, with a possible D match to TRBD1 (5 bases). CDR1 and CDR2 from the germline V gene are SGDLS and YYNGEE. V gave up 3 bases and J gave up 7 bases, with 10 bases separating them. This CDR3 has 12 residues. This CDR3 is CASSGGVGGYTF. CDR3 sequence (DNA): TGTGCCAGCAGCGGGGGGGTAGGTGGCTACACCTTC.

This rearrangement joins TRBV18 to TRBJ2-6, with 10 bases lining up with TRBD1. The CDR3 covers 17 residues. The J segment lost 0 bases and the V segment lost 4 bases, leaving 3 bases of the junction unmatched. The V gene's germline CDR1 is KGHSH and CDR2 LQKENI. This chain's CDR3 is CASSRGQGSSGANVLTF. CDR3 DNA: TGTGCCAGCTCACGGGGACAGGGGAGCTCTGGGGCCAACGTCCTGACTTTC. The full variable domain, rest sourced from reference TRBV18 and TRBJ2-6, is NAGVMQNPRHLVRRRGQEARLRCSPMKGHSHVYWYRQLPEEGLKFMVYLQKENIIDESGMPKERFSAEFPKEGPSILRIQQVVRGDSAAYFCASSRGQGSSGANVLTFGAGSRLTVL.

The gene calls are TRBV5-8 and TRBJ1-1; no definite D call. The ends were cut back, 4 bases at V and 0 bases at J, with 16 bases in the middle. Germline loops: CDR1 SGHTS, CDR2 YDEGEE. The CDR3 extends over 16 amino acids. The CDR3 sequence: CASSQFNGYMNTEAFF. In DNA form, the CDR3 reads TGTGCCAGCAGCCAATTTAACGGGTATATGAACACTGAAGCTTTCTTT.

This clone appeared a single time. The V and J genes are TRBV29-1 and TRBJ2-5; the D gene is possibly TRBD2 (5 bases). The CDR3 covers 13 residues. The V gene's germline CDR1 is SQVTM and CDR2 ANQGSEA. V was shortened by 3 bases and J by 5 bases, with 13 bases between the two germline ends. The CDR3 sequence: CSVEPGSEETQYF. The CDR3 region has the DNA TGCAGCGTTGAGCCGGGGTCGGAGGAGACCCAGTACTTC.

This clone was counted once. The chain employs TRBV7-9 and TRBJ2-3; D not certain. Germline-derived CDR1 and CDR2 are SEHNR and FQNEAQ (reference sequence). This CDR3 is 16 amino acids long. Trimming shortened V by 1 base and J by 0 bases, and 11 bases separated the two germline ends. The CDR3 coding sequence is TGTGCCAGCAGCTTAGGGGTTAGCCCTAGCACAGATACGCAGTATTTT. Protein sequence: CASSLGVSPSTDTQYF.

J is TRBJ1-2 and V is TRBV19, with no clear D. Trimming took off 4 bases at V and 3 bases at J, with 15 bases between the two ends. The CDR3 is made up of 15 amino acids. The germline V gene encodes CDR1 LNHDA and CDR2 SQIVND (reference sequence). CDR3 sequence (DNA): TGTGCCAGTAGTAGGACCCGGGAGTCCCACTATGGCTACACCTTC. Translated, it gives CASSRTRESHYGYTF.

This clone was counted a few times. The chain recombines TRBV10-3 with TRBJ2-3; 10 bases align to TRBD2. Unmatched junction bases numbered 5, after V lost 3 bases and J lost 5 bases. The CDR3 length is 15 residues. In germline, CDR1 is ENHRY, CDR2 SYGVKD. The CDR3 region is CAISETSGGGDTQYF. The CDR3 region has the DNA TGTGCCATCAGTGAAACGAGCGGGGGGGGAGATACGCAGTATTTT.